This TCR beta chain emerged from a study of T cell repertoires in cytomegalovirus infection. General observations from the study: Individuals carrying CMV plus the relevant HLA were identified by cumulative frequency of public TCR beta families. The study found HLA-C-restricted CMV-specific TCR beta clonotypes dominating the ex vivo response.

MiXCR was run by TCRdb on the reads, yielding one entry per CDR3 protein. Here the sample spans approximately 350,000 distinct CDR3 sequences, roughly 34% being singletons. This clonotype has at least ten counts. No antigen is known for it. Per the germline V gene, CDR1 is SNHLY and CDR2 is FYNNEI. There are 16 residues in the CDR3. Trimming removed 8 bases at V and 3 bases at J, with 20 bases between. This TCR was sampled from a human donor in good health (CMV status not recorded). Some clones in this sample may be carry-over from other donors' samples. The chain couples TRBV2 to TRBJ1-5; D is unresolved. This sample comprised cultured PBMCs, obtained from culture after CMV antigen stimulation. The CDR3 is CASYLTLDGANQPQHF. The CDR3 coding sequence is TGTGCCAGCTACCTGACTTTGGACGGCGCCAATCAGCCCCAGCATTTT.